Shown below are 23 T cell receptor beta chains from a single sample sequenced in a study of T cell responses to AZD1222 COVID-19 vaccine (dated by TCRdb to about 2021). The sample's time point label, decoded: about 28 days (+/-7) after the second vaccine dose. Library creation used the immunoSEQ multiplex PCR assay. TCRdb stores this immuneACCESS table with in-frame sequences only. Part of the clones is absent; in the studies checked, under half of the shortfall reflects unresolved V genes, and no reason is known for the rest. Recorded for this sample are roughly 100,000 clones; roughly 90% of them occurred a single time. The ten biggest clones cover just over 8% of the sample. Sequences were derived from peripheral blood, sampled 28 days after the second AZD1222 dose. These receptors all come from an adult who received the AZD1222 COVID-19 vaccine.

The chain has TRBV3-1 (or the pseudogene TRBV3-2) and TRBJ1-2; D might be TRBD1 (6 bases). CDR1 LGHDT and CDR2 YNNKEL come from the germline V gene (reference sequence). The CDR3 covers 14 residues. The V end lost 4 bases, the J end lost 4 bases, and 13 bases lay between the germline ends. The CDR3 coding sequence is TGTGCCAGCAGCCGTGATACAGGGAGCTATGGCTACACCTTC. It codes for CASSRDTGSYGYTF.

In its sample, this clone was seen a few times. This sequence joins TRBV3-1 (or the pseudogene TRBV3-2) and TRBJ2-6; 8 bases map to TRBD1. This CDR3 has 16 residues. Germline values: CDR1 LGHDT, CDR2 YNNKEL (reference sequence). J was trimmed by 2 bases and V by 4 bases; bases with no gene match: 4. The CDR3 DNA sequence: TGTGCCAGCAGCCTACAGGGGGGTACTGGGGCCAACGTCCTGACTTTC. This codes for CASSLQGGTGANVLTF.

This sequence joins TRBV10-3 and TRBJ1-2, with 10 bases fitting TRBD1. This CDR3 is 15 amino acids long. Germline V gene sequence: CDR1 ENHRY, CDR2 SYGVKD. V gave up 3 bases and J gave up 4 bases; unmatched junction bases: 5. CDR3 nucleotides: TGTGCCATCAGTGACCAGGACAGGGGGAGCTATGGCTACACCTTC. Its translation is CAISDQDRGSYGYTF.

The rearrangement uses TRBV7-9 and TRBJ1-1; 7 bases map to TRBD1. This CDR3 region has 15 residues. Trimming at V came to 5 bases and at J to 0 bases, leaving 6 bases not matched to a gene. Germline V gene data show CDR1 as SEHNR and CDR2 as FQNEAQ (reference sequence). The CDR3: CASSLWGQLNTEAFF. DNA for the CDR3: TGTGCCAGCAGCCTTTGGGGACAGTTGAACACTGAAGCTTTCTTT.

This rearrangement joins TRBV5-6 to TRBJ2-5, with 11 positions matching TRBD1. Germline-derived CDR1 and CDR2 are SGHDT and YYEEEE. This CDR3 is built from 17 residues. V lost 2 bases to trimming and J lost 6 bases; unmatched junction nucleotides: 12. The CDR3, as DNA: TGTGCCAGCAGCTTCACCCGGGGGACAGGGGGTCGACAGACCCAGTACTTC. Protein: CASSFTRGTGGRQTQYF. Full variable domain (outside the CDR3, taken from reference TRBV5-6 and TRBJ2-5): DAGVTQSPTHLIKTRGQQVTLRCSPKSGHDTVSWYQQALGQGPQFIFQYYEEEERQRGNFPDRFSGHQFPNYSSELNVNALLLGDSALYLCASSFTRGTGGRQTQYFGPGTRLLVL.

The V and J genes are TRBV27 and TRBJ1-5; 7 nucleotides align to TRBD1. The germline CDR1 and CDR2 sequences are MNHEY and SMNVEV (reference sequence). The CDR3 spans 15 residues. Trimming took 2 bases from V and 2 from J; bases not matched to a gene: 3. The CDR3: CASSLTGDGNQPQHF. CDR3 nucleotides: TGTGCCAGCAGTTTAACAGGGGACGGCAATCAGCCCCAGCATTTT.

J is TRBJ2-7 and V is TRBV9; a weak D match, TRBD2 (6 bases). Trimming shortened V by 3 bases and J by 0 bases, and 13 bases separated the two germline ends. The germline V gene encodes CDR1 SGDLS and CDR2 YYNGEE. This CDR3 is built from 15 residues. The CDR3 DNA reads TGTGCCAGCAGCGGCGGGACGCAGGGCTCCTACGAGCAGTACTTC. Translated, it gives CASSGGTQGSYEQYF.

Written as DNA, the CDR3 is TGTGCCAGCTCACCACCGGGCGGAAGCACAGATACGCAGTATTTT. Translation: CASSPPGGSTDTQYF. The gene calls are TRBV18 and TRBJ2-3; D not certain. V was clipped by 0 bases and J by 0 bases, with 7 bases between them. The germline CDR1 and CDR2 sequences are KGHSH and LQKENI. The length of the CDR3 is 15 residues.

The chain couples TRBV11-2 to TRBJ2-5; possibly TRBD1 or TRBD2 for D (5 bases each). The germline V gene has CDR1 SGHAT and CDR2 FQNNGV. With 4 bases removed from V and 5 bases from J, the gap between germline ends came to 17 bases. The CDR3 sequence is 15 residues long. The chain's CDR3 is CASSSQHGARETQYF. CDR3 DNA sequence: TGTGCCAGCAGCTCCCAACACGGGGCCCGGGAGACCCAGTACTTC.

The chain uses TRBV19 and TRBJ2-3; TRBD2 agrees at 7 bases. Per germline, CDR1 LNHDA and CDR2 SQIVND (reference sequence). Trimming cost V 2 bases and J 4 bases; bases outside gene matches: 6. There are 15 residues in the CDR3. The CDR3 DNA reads TGTGCCAGTAGTATAAGGCAGGCGGGAGCAGATACGCAGTATTTT. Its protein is CASSIRQAGADTQYF.

CDR3 DNA: TGTGCCACCAGTGACACACGACAGGCGGTTCAGACCCAGTACTTC. Amino acids: CATSDTRQAVQTQYF. This chain connects TRBV24-1 to TRBJ2-5; D is perhaps TRBD1 (6 bases). CDR1 KGHDR and CDR2 SFDVKD come from the germline V gene. The CDR3 length is 15 residues. Trimming cost V 4 bases and J 6 bases, with 17 bases left between them.

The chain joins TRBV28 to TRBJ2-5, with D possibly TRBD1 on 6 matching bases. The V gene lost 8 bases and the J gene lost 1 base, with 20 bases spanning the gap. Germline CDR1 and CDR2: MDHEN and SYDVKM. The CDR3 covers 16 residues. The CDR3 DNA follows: TGTGCCAGCGGCGCAGGTGCAGGGGCCGCCCAAGAGACCCAGTACTTC. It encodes CASGAGAGAAQETQYF. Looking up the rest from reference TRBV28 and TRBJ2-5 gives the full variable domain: DVKVTQSSRYLVKRTGEKVFLECVQDMDHENMFWYRQDPGLGLRLIYFSYDVKMKEKGDIPEGYSVSREKKERFSLILESASTNQTSMYLCASGAGAGAAQETQYFGPGTRLLVL.

The CDR3 DNA follows: TGTGCCATCAGTGGCCGGGGGGACACCGGATCCGGGAGCACTGAAGCTTTCTTT. This translates into CAISGRGDTGSGSTEAFF. The gene calls are TRBV10-3 and TRBJ1-1; D is possibly TRBD1 (6 bases). The CDR3 is 18 amino acids. CDR1 and CDR2 from the germline V gene are ENHRY and SYGVKD. With 4 bases removed from V and 4 bases from J, the gap between germline ends came to 25 bases.

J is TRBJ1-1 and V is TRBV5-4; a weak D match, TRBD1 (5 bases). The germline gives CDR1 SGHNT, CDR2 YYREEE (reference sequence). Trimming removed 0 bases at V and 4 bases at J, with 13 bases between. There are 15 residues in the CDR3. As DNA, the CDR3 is TGTGCCAGCAGCTTGGCGGGTAGCGGGGGCACTGAAGCTTTCTTT. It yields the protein CASSLAGSGGTEAFF.

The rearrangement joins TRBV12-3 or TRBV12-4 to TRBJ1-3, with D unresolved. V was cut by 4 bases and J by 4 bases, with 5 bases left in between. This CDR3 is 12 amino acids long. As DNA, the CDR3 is TGTGCCAGCAGTTATATGGGAAACACCATATATTTT. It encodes CASSYMGNTIYF.

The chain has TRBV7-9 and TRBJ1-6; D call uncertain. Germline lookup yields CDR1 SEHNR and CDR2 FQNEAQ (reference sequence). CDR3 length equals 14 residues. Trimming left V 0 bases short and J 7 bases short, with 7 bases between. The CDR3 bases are TGTGCCAGCAGCTTAGCGCCGACCAATTCACCCCTCCACTTT. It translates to CASSLAPTNSPLHF.

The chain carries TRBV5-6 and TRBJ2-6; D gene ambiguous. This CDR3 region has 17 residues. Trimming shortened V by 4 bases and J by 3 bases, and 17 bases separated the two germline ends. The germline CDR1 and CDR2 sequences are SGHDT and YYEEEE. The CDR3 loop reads CASSVVASAFGANVLTF. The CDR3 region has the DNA TGTGCCAGCAGCGTGGTAGCTTCAGCCTTTGGGGCCAACGTCCTGACTTTC.

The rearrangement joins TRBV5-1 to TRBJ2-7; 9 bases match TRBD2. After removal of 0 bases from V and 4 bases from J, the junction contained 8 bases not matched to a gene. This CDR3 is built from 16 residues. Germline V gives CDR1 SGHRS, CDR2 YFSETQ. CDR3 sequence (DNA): TGCGCCAGCAGCTTGGCGACTAGCGGCGGGGGGTACGAGCAGTACTTC. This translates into CASSLATSGGGYEQYF. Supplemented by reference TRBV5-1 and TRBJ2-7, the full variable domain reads KAGVTQTPRYLIKTRGQQVTLSCSPISGHRSVSWYQQTPGQGLQFLFEYFSETQRNKGNFPGRFSGRQFSNSRSEMNVSTLELGDSALYLCASSLATSGGGYEQYFGPGTRLTVT.

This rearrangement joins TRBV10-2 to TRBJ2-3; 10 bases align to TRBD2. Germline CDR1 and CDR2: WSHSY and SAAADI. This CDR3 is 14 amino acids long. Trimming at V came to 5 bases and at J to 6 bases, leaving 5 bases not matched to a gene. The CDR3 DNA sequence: TGCGCCAGCAGTCCAGCGGGAGGGCACGATACGCAGTATTTT. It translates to CASSPAGGHDTQYF.

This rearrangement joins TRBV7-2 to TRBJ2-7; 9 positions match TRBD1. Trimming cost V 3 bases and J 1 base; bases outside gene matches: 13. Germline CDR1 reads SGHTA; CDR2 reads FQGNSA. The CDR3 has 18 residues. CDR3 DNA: TGTGCCAGCAGCTTGAGACAGGGGGGGTTCTATTCGTCCTACGAGCAGTACTTC. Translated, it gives CASSLRQGGFYSSYEQYF.

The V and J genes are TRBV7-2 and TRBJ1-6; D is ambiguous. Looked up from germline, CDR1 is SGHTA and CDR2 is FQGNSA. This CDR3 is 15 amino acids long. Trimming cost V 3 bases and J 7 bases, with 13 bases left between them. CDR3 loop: CASSFISGRNSPLHF. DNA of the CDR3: TGTGCCAGCAGCTTTATAAGCGGACGCAATTCACCCCTCCACTTT.

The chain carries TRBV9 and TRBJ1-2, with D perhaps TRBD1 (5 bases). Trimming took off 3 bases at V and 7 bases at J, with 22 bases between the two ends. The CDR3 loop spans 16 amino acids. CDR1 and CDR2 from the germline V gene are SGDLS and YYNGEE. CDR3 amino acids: CASSAQGEGLIGGYTF. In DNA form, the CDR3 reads TGTGCCAGCAGCGCCCAGGGTGAGGGACTTATAGGTGGCTACACCTTC.

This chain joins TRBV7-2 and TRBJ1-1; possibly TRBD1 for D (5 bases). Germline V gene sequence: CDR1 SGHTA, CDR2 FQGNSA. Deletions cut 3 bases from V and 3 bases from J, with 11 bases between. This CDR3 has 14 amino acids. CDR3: CASSFRDADTEAFF. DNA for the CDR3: TGTGCCAGCAGCTTCCGGGACGCGGACACTGAAGCTTTCTTT.